This T cell receptor (beta chain) is from a study of blood T cell repertoires in COVID-19. At the level of the study: The United States, Italy and Spain supplied acute and convalescent COVID-19 samples.

The J segment lost 7 bases and the V segment lost 3 bases, leaving 15 bases of the junction unmatched. The germline gives CDR1 SGHDT, CDR2 YYEEEE. The CDR3 length is 16 residues. As processed by the authors: Amplification with reference gene primers provided the estimates of nucleated cell counts. Assay used: immunoSEQ multiplex PCR; TCRdb lists only in-frame clones, some missing. V and J calls and clone size are copied from that table; D and trimming were computed from the DNA. This sample has 150,000 to 200,000 clones, with under 90% found just once. The sequenced sample was peripheral blood. This TCR was sampled from a woman aged 80 or over with acute or convalescent COVID-19. The chain links TRBV5-6 to TRBJ2-7, with 8 nucleotides matching TRBD2. CDR3: CASSWRRAGDAREQYF. The CDR3 DNA sequence: TGTGCCAGCAGCTGGAGGAGAGCGGGGGACGCGAGGGAGCAGTACTTC.